The subject of this entry is one TCR beta chain. This table comes from immunoSEQ multiplex PCR, and its TCRdb copy is limited to in-frame clones, with some not included. Of 350,000 or so clones listed, over 75% are singletons. This sample stems from a study of blood T cell repertoires in COVID-19. Overall study: The United States, Italy and Spain supplied acute and convalescent COVID-19 samples. The cDNA or gDNA used as material had been derived from T cells, B-cell-depleted T cells, or PBMCs.

Followed over time, Seattle patients had been enrolled while infection was active. The length of the CDR3 is 15 residues. CDR1 and CDR2 (germline): SGDLS, YYNGEE. Trimming left V 0 bases short and J 8 bases short, with 12 bases between. The specimen sequenced was peripheral blood. The clonotype originates from a woman aged 25 to 39 with COVID-19, enrolled during active disease. This rearrangement joins TRBV9 to TRBJ1-6; D is possibly TRBD1 (6 bases). CDR3 amino acids: CASSVGGRGDSPLHF. CDR3 nucleotides: TGTGCCAGCAGCGTAGGTGGCAGGGGAGATTCACCCCTCCACTTT.